This is a list of T cell receptor beta chains from one sample in a study of blood T cell repertoires in COVID-19. TCRdb keeps only in-frame clones here, not all; method: immunoSEQ multiplex PCR. The sample holds about 230,000 clones, roughly 88% seen once. The sequenced material came from peripheral blood. Source of these receptors: a man aged 40-49 years who had recovered from COVID-19. Each CDR3 is given without its conserved first and last residue. Fields, in order: V gene, clone size, CDR3 protein. The size entry is marked missing in some rows and otherwise reads once, few, many or a size class.

TRBV7-2	.	ASSPNSGRVTDTQY
TRBV30	once	AWRRDSEAF
TRBV7-2	.	ASSHRQPNQPQH
TRBV6-2/TRBV6-3	.	ASSPLLDEQF
TRBV7-2	.	ASSLVGGGNYGYT
TRBV5-6	.	ASSEPGQLSLNTEAF
TRBV9	.	ASSVEFGSQTQY
TRBV4-3	few	ASSQDYEETEAF
TRBV5-1	.	ASSLQSQGTDTQY
TRBV10-3	.	AISQGDVYGYT
TRBV13	.	ASSLDGGSSYNEQF
TRBV14	.	ASCVGGAKTQY
TRBV19	.	ASSSRQEHQPQH
TRBV7-6	.	ASSLLYGGRARTGELF
TRBV10-3	.	AIRVGVQNTEAF
TRBV18	.	ASSPGHTEAF
TRBV19	.	ASRQLAGRADVYT
TRBV7-2	.	ASSPSSGRSYEQY
TRBV6-5	few	ASSTGISNQPQH
TRBV6-1	.	ASSEVSGVYNEQF
TRBV5-4	.	ASSYGNQNSPLH
TRBV4-1	once	ASSQVARGILQGEQF
TRBV19	once	ASSVDRVGTGELF